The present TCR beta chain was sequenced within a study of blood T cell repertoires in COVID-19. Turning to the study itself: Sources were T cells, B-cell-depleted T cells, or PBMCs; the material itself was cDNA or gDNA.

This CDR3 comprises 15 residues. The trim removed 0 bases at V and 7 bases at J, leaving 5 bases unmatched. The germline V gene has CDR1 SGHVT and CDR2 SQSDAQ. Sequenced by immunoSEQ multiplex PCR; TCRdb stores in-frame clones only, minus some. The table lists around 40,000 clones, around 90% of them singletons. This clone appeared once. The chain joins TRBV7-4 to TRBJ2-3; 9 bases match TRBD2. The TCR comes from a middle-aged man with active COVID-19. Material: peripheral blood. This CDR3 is CASSLALRGGNTQYF. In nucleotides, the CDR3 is TGTGCCAGCAGCTTAGCGCTGCGGGGGGGGAATACGCAGTATTTT.